These 3 T cell receptor beta chains share one sample of origin, sequenced in a study of CD8+CD57+ T cells in acquired aplastic anemia. Genomic DNA, serving as template, underwent TCR beta VDJ and CDR3 profiling. In TCRdb, the reads were re-called with MiXCR into one record per CDR3 protein. There are roughly 170,000 distinct CDR3 sequences in the sample; about three fifths occur only once, and around 45% lies in the top ten. The sample comprised sorted CD4+, CD8+, or CD8+CD57+ T cells (not recorded which) from PBMCs. Receptors originate from a human donor in good health.

V usage is TRBV10-3 and J usage is TRBJ1-3; D is unresolved. Germline V gene lookup returns CDR1 ENHRY and CDR2 SYGVKD. CDR3 length: 10 amino acids. V was shortened by 10 bases and J by 8 bases, with 9 bases between the two germline ends. CDR3 in amino acids: CATRSDTIYF. The CDR3, as DNA: TGTGCCACCCGGTCTGACACCATATATTTT.

The chain uses TRBV7-9 and TRBJ2-7; TRBD1 matches 8 bases. J was trimmed by 1 base and V by 4 bases; bases with no gene match: 6. Per germline, CDR1 SEHNR and CDR2 FQNEAQ (reference sequence). This CDR3 contains 15 residues. The CDR3, as DNA: TGTGCCAGCAGCTCAGACAGGGGATTTTCCTACGAGCAGTACTTC. This codes for CASSSDRGFSYEQYF.

Regarding this clonotype: At one end the junction does not follow the germline gene, possibly because of a read error. The rearrangement uses TRBV20-1 and TRBJ2-1; D is unresolved. The CDR3 is 13 amino acids. Germline-derived CDR1 and CDR2 are DFQATT and SNEGSKA (reference sequence). CDR3 DNA: TGCAGTGCTAGAGCCAGGCTGACGAATGAGCAGTCCTTC. It is translated as CSARARLTNEQSF.